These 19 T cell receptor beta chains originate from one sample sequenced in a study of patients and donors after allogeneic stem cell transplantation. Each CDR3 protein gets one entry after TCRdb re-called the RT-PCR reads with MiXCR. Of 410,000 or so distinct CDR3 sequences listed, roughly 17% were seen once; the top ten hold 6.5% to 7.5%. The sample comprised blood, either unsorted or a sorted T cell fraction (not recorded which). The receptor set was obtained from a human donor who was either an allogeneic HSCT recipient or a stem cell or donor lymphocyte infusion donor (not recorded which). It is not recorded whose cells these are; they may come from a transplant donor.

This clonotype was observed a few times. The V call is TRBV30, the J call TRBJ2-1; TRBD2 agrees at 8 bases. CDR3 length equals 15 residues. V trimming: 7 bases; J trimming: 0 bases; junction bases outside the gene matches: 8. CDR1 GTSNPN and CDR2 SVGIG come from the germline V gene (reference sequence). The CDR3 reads CALDSGTLSYNEQFF. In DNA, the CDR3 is TGTGCCTTAGATAGCGGGACCCTCTCCTACAATGAGCAGTTCTTC.

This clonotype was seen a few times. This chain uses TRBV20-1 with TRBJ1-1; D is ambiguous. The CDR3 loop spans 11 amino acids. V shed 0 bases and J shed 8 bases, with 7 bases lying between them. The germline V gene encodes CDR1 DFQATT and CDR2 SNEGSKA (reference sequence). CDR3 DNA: TGCAGTGCTAGAGATTTAACAGAAGCTTTCTTT. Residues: CSARDLTEAFF.

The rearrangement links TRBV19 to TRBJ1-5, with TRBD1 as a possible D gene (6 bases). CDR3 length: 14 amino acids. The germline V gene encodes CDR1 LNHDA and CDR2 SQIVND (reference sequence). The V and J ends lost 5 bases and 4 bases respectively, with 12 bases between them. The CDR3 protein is CASSPLDRNQPQHF. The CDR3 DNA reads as TGTGCCAGTAGTCCCCTCGACAGGAATCAGCCCCAGCATTTT.

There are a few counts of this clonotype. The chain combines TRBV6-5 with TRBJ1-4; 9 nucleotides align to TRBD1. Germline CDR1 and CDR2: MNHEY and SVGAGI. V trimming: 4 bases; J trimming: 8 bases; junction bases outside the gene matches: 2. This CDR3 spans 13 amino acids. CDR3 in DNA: TGTGCCAGCAGTTTCGACAGGGGGGAAAAACTGTTTTTT. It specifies CASSFDRGEKLFF.

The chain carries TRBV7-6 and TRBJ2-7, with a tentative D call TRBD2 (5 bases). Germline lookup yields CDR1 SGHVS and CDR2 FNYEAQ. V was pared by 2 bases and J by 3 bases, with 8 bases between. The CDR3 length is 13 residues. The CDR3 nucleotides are TGTGCCAGCAGCTTACGGGATGACTACGAGCAGTACTTC. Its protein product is CASSLRDDYEQYF. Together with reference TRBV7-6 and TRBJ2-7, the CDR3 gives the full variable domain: GAGVSQSPRYKVTKRGQDVALRCDPISGHVSLYWYRQALGQGPEFLTYFNYEAQQDKSGLPNDRFSAERPEGSISTLTIQRTEQRDSAMYRCASSLRDDYEQYFGPGTRLTVT.

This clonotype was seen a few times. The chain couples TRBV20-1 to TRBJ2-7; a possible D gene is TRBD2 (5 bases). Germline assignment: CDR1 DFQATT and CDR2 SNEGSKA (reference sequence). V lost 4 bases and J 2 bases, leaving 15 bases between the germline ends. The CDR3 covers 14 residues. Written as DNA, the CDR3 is TGCAGTGCTATCCCCCTAGCAGATACCTACGAGCAGTACTTC. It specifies CSAIPLADTYEQYF.

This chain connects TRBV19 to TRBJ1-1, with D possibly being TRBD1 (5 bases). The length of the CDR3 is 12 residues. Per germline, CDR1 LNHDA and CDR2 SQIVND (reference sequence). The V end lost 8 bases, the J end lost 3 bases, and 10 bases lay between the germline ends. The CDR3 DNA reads TGTGCCAGTCGTGAGGGGTACACTGAAGCTTTCTTT. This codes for CASREGYTEAFF.

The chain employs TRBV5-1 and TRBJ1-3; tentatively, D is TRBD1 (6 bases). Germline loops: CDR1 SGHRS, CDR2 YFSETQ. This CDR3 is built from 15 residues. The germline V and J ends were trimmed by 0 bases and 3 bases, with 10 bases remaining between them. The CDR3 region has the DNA TGCGCCAGCAGCTTGGAAGGGGGAGGTGGAAACACCATATATTTT. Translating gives CASSLEGGGGNTIYF.

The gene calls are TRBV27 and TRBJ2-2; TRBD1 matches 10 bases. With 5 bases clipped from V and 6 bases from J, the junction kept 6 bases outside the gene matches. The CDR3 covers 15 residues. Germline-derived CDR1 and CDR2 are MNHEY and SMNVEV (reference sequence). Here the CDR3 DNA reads TGTGCCAGCAGTCACGACAGGGGGCTCGCCGGGGAGCTGTTTTTT. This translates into CASSHDRGLAGELFF.

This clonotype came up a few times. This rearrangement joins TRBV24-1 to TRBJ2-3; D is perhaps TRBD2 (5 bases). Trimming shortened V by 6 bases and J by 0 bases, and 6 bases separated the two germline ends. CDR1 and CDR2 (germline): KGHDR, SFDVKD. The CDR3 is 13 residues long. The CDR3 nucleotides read TGTGCCACCAGTAGCGGTAGCACAGATACGCAGTATTTT. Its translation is CATSSGSTDTQYF.

The CDR3 is CASSLSTDYGYTF. CDR3 nucleotides: TGTGCCAGCAGCTTAAGTACAGACTATGGCTACACCTTC. V usage is TRBV7-2 and J usage is TRBJ1-2; D gene uncertain. Germline-derived CDR1 and CDR2 are SGHTA and FQGNSA. CDR3 length: 13 residues. The V gene lost 2 bases and the J gene lost 3 bases, with 7 bases spanning the gap.

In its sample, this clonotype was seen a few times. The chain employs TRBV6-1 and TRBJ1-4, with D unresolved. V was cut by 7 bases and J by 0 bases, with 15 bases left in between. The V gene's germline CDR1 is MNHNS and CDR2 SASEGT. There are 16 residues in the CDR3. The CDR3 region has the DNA TGTGCCAGCAAGCCCAGGACGGCCGCAACTAATGAAAAACTGTTTTTT. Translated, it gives CASKPRTAATNEKLFF.

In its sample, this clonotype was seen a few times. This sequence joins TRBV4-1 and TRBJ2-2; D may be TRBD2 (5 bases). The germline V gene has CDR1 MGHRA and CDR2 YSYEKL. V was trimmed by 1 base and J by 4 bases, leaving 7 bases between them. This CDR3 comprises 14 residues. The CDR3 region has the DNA TGCGCCAGCAGCCAAGTGAGGGTCACCGGGGAGCTGTTTTTT. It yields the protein CASSQVRVTGELFF.

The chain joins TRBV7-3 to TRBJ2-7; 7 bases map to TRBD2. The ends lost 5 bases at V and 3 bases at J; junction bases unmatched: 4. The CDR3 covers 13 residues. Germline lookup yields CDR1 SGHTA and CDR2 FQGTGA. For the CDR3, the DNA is TGTGCCAGCAGCCAACTAGCGCACTACGAGCAGTACTTC. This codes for CASSQLAHYEQYF.

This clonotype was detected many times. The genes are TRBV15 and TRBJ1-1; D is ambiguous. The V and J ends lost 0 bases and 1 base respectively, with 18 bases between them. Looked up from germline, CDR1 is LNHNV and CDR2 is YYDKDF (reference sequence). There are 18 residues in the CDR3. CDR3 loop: CATSRDLGKVGWNTEAFF. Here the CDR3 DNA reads TGTGCCACCAGCAGAGACTTGGGCAAGGTCGGGTGGAACACTGAAGCTTTCTTT.

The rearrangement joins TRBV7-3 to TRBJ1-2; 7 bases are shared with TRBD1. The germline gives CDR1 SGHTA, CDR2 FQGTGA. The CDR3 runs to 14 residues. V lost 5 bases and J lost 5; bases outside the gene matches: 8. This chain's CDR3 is CASSPTGTAYGYTF. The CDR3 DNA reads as TGTGCCAGCAGCCCGACCGGGACAGCTTATGGCTACACCTTC.

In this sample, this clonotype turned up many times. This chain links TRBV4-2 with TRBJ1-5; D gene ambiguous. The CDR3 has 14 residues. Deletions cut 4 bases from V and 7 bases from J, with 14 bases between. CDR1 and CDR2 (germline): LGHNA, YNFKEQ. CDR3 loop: CASSLEIVDQPQHF. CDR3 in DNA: TGTGCCAGCAGCCTAGAAATTGTTGACCAGCCCCAGCATTTT.

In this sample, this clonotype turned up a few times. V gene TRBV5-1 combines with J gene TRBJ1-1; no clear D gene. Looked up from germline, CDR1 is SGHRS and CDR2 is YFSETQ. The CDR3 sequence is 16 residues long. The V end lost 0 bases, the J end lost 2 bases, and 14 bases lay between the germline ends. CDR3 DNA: TGCGCCAGCAGCTTGGCCCCTCGGATGGAAAACACTGAAGCTTTCTTT. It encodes CASSLAPRMENTEAFF.

CDR3 in amino acids: CARRGAGYTF. In nucleotides, the CDR3 is TGTGCCAGGCGGGGGGCTGGCTACACCTTC. The chain uses TRBV30 and TRBJ1-2; a possible D gene is TRBD1 (6 bases). The length of the CDR3 is 10 residues. V dropped 8 bases and J dropped 7 bases, with 11 bases sitting between them. Germline-derived CDR1 and CDR2 are GTSNPN and SVGIG (reference sequence).